This T cell receptor (beta chain) was observed in a study of neurological immune-mediated disorders. General study points: No CDR3 amino acid sequences recurred among expanded clones across subjects, suggesting private repertoires in all groups.

MiXCR was run by TCRdb on the 5' RACE reads, yielding one entry per CDR3 protein. The table shows roughly 50,000 distinct CDR3 sequences, with roughly 13% occurring only once. From germline, CDR1 is DFQATT and CDR2 SNEGSKA (reference sequence). The CDR3 extends over 12 amino acids. Trimming removed 2 bases at V and 4 bases at J, with 6 bases between. This clonotype was picked up many times. Its target is unknown. The V and J genes are TRBV20-1 and TRBJ2-1; D possibly corresponds to TRBD2 (5 bases). This TCR came from an older woman with HTLV-1-associated myelopathy (HAM/TSP). The source material was PBMCs. For the CDR3, the DNA is TGCAGTGCTAGACGGGGTTACAATGAGCAGTTCTTC. Its translation is CSARRGYNEQFF.